The clone carrying this T cell receptor beta chain was counted a few times. The antigen remains unidentified. Using a J-beta primer mix together with a sample-barcoded 5' primer, a second PCR was run for roughly 7 to 11 cycles. From each sample, at least 2.5 million paired-end reads containing CDR3 were obtained. TCRdb independently ran MiXCR on the 5' RACE reads; one entry per CDR3 protein. The sample has over 950,000 distinct CDR3 sequences; less than 45% are singletons. The sample is drawn from a study of blood T cells in healthy people across ages. Looking at the study overall: Template switching recovered approximately one barcoded beta molecule for every two T cells. General study results and limits: Roughly linear age-related decline in beta diversity appeared, significant by age around 36.

The germline V gene has CDR1 SQVTM and CDR2 ANQGSEA. The CDR3 runs to 12 residues. V shed 2 bases and J shed 4 bases, with 7 bases lying between them. The chain combines TRBV29-1 with TRBJ2-3, with D unresolved. The source material was blood. This TCR was recovered from a man younger than 30 in good health. The CDR3 loop reads CSVEKAADTQYF. DNA of the CDR3: TGCAGCGTTGAAAAGGCAGCAGATACGCAGTATTTT.